This T cell receptor beta chain was captured by sequencing in a study of T cell changes during pregnancy in multiple sclerosis. The CDR3 is 15 amino acids. CDR1 and CDR2 (germline): MNHEY, SVGAGI. J gave up 5 bases and V 0 bases, and 6 bases lay outside the gene matches. This table comes from immunoSEQ multiplex PCR, and its TCRdb copy is limited to in-frame clones, with some not included. The repertoire has 50,000 or so clones, around 93% of them found once; the top ten carry under 2%. The sample consisted of peripheral blood, taken in the second trimester of pregnancy. The chain recombines TRBV6-5 with TRBJ1-2; 7 bases agree with TRBD1. The sequence came from a female donor with multiple sclerosis, enrolled in a pregnancy study. The CDR3 sequence is CASSYSLGQSYGYTF. For the CDR3, the DNA is TGTGCCAGCAGTTACTCTTTGGGACAGAGTTATGGCTACACCTTC.